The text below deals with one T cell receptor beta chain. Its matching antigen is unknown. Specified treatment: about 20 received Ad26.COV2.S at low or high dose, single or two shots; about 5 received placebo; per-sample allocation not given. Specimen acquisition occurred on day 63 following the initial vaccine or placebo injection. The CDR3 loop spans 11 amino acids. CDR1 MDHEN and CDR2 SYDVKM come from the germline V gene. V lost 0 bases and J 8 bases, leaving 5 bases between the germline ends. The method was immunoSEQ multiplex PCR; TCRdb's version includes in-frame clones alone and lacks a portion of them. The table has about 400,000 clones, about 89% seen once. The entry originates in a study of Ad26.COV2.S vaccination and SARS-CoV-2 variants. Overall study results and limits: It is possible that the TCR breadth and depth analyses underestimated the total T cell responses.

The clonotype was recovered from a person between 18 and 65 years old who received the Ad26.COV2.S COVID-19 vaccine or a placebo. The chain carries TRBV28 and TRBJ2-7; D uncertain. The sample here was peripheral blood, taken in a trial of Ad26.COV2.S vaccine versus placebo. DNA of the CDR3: TGTGCCAGCAGTTTATGGGGAAAGCAGTACTTC. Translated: CASSLWGKQYF.